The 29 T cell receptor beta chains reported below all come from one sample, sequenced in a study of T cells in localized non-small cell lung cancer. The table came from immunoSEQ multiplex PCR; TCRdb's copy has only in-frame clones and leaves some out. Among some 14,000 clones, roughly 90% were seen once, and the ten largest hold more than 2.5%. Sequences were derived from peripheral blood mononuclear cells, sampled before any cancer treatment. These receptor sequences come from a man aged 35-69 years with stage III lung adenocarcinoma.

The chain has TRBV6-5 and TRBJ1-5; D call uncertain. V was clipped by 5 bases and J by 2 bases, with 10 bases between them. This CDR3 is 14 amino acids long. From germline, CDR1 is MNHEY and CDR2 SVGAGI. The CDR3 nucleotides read TGTGCCAGCAGTAAATACGAGGGCAATCAGCCCCAGCATTTT. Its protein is CASSKYEGNQPQHF.

CDR3 DNA: TGTGCCAGCAACGTCCCGGGACAGGGGCCTGAAGCTTTCTTT. It encodes CASNVPGQGPEAFF. The chain carries TRBV28 and TRBJ1-1; the match to TRBD1 covers 10 bases. After removal of 7 bases from V and 6 bases from J, the junction contained 8 bases not matched to a gene. Germline CDR1 is MDHEN and CDR2 is SYDVKM. The CDR3 runs 14 residues. The full variable domain, completed using reference TRBV28 and TRBJ1-1, is DVKVTQSSRYLVKRTGEKVFLECVQDMDHENMFWYRQDPGLGLRLIYFSYDVKMKEKGDIPEGYSVSREKKERFSLILESASTNQTSMYLCASNVPGQGPEAFFGQGTRLTVV.

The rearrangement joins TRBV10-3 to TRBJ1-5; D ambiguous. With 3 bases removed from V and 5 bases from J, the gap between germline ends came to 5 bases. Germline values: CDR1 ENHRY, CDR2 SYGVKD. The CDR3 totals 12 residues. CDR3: CAISDRYQPQHF. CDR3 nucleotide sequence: TGTGCCATCAGTGACAGATATCAGCCCCAGCATTTT.

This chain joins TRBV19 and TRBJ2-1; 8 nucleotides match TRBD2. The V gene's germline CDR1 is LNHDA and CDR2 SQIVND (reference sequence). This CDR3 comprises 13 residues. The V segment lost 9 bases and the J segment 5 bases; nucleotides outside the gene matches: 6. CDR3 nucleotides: TGTGCCAGCGGGACTAGGGGCCACAATGAGCAGTTCTTC. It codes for CASGTRGHNEQFF.

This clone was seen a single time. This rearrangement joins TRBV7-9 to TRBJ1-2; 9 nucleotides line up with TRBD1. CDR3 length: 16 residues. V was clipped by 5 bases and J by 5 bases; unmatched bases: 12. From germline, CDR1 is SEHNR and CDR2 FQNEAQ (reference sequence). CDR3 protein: CASSPGQGRPLYGYTF. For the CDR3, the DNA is TGTGCCAGCAGCCCGGGACAGGGAAGGCCCTTATATGGCTACACCTTC. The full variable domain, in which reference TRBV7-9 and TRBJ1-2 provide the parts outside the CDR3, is DTGVSQNPRHKITKRGQNVTFRCDPISEHNRLYWYRQTLGQGPEFLTYFQNEAQLEKSRLLSDRFSAERPKGSFSTLEIQRTEQGDSAMYLCASSPGQGRPLYGYTFGSGTRLTVV.

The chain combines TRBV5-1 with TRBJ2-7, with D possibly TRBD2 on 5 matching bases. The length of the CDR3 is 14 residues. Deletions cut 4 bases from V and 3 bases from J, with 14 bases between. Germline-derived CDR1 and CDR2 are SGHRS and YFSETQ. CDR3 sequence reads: CASSGEFALYEQYF. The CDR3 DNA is TGCGCCAGCAGCGGGGAGTTCGCCCTCTACGAGCAGTACTTC.

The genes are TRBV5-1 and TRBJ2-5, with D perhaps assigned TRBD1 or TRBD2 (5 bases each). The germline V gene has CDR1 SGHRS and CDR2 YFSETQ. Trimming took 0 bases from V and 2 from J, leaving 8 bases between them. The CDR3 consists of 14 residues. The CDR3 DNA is TGCGCCAGCAGCTTGGGGGGGATACAAGAGACCCAGTACTTC. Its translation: CASSLGGIQETQYF. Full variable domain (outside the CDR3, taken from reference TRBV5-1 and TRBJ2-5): KAGVTQTPRYLIKTRGQQVTLSCSPISGHRSVSWYQQTPGQGLQFLFEYFSETQRNKGNFPGRFSGRQFSNSRSEMNVSTLELGDSALYLCASSLGGIQETQYFGPGTRLLVL.

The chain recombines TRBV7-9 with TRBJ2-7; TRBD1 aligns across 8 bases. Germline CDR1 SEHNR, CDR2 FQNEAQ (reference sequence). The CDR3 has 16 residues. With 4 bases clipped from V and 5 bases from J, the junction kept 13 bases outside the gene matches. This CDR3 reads CASSYRWGRGPDEQYF. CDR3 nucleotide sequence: TGTGCCAGCAGCTACAGGTGGGGCAGGGGGCCCGACGAGCAGTACTTC.

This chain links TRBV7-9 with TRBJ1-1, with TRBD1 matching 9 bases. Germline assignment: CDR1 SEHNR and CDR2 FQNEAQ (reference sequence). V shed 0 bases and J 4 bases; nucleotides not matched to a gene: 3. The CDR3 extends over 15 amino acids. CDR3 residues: CASSLARDRVTEAFF. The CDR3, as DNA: TGTGCCAGCAGCTTAGCGCGGGACAGGGTCACTGAAGCTTTCTTT.

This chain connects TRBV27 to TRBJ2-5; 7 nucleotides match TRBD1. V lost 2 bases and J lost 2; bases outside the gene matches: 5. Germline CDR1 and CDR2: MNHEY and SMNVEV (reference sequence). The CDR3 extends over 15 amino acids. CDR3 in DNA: TGTGCCAGCAGTTTAGTAAGGGGGCATCAAGAGACCCAGTACTTC. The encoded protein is CASSLVRGHQETQYF.

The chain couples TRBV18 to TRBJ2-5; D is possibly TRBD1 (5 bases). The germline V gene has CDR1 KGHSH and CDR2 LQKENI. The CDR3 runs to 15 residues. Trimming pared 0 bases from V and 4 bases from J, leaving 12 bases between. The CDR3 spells CASSPPGQWGETQYF. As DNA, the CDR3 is TGTGCCAGCTCACCACCGGGGCAGTGGGGAGAGACCCAGTACTTC.

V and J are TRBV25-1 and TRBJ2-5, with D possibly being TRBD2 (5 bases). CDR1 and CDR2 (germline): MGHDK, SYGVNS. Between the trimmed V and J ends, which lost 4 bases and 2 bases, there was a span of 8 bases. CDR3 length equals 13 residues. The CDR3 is CASSVRDQETQYF. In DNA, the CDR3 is TGTGCCAGCAGTGTCCGGGATCAAGAGACCCAGTACTTC.

As DNA, the CDR3 is TGTGCCAGCAGTTACGCTCCAGGGCGGGACGTCTGGAGCTCCTACAATGAGCAGTTCTTC. The encoded protein is CASSYAPGRDVWSSYNEQFF. The rearrangement joins TRBV28 to TRBJ2-1, with a weak D call TRBD2 (6 bases). This CDR3 is built from 20 residues. Germline V gene data show CDR1 as MDHEN and CDR2 as SYDVKM. Trimming took off 4 bases at V and 0 bases at J, with 25 bases between the two ends.

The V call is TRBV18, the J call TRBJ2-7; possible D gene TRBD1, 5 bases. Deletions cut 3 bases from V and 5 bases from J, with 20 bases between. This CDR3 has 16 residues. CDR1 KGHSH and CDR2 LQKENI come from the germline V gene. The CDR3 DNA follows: TGTGCCAGCTCACCGGTAAGGGGCGCTCAGGGCAACGAGCAGTACTTC. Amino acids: CASSPVRGAQGNEQYF.

CDR3 loop: CASSPENTDTQYF. CDR3 nucleotides: TGTGCCAGCAGCCCGGAAAACACAGATACGCAGTATTTT. This chain joins TRBV7-9 and TRBJ2-3; no clear D. Germline lookup yields CDR1 SEHNR and CDR2 FQNEAQ (reference sequence). V was cut by 5 bases and J by 2 bases, with 8 bases left in between. The CDR3 runs 13 residues. The whole variable domain, filled in from reference TRBV7-9 and TRBJ2-3, reads DTGVSQNPRHKITKRGQNVTFRCDPISEHNRLYWYRQTLGQGPEFLTYFQNEAQLEKSRLLSDRFSAERPKGSFSTLEIQRTEQGDSAMYLCASSPENTDTQYFGPGTRLTVL.

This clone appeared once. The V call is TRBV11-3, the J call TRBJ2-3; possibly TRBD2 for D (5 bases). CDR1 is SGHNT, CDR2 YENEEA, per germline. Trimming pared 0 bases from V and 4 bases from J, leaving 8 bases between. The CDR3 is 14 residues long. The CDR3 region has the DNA TGTGCCAGCAGCTTAGATGGGAGCGCAGATACGCAGTATTTT. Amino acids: CASSLDGSADTQYF.

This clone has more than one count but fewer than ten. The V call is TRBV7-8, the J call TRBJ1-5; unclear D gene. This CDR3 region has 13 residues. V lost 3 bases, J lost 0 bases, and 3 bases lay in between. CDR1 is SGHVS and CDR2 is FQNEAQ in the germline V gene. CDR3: CASSFNSNQPQHF. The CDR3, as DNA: TGTGCCAGCAGCTTTAATAGCAATCAGCCCCAGCATTTT.

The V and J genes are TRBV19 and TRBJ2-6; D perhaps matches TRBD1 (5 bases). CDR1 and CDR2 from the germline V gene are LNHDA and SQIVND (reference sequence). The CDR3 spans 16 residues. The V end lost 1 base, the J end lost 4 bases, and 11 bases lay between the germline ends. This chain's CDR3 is CASSIVRGQGANVLTF. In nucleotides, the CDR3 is TGTGCCAGTAGTATAGTAAGGGGCCAAGGGGCCAACGTCCTGACTTTC.

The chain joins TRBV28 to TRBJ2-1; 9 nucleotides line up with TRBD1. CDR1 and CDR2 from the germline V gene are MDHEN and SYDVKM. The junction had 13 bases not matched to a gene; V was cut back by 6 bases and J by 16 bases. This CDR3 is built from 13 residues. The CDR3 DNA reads TGTGCCAGCAGCCCCCCGCGGCGGGGACAGGGTTTCTTC. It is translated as CASSPPRRGQGFF.

CDR3: CASRLDVSQETQYF. The CDR3 region has the DNA TGTGCCAGCAGACTTGACGTGAGTCAAGAGACCCAGTACTTC. The V call is TRBV27, the J call TRBJ2-5; no firm D call. The CDR3 runs to 14 residues. Germline assignment: CDR1 MNHEY and CDR2 SMNVEV (reference sequence). V was pared by 6 bases and J by 2 bases, with 13 bases between.

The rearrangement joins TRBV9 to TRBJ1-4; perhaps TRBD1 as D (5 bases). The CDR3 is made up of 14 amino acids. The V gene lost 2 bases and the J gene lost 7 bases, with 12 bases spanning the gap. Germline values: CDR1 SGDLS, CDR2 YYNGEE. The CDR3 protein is CASSVGGSSEKLFF. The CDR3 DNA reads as TGTGCCAGCAGCGTGGGGGGTTCAAGTGAAAAACTGTTTTTT.

The CDR3 sequence is CASKPTGKDGYTF. The DNA of the CDR3 is TGTGCCAGCAAGCCGACAGGGAAGGATGGCTACACCTTC. The rearrangement links TRBV2 to TRBJ1-2; TRBD1 aligns across 7 bases. The junction had 8 bases not matched to a gene; V was cut back by 7 bases and J by 6 bases. Germline loops: CDR1 SNHLY, CDR2 FYNNEI. The CDR3 has 13 residues.

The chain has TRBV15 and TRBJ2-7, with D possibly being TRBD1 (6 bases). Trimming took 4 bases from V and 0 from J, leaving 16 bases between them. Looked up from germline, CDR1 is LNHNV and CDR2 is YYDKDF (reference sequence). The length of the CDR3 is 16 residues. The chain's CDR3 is CATSNTGTELSYEQYF. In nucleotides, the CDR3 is TGTGCCACCAGCAACACAGGGACCGAACTCTCCTACGAGCAGTACTTC.

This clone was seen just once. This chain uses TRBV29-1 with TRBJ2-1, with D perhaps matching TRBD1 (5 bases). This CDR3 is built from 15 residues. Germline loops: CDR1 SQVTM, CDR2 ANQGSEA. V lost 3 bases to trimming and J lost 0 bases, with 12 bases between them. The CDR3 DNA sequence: TGCAGCGTTGAGGGGCTACCGAGCTCCTACAATGAGCAGTTCTTC. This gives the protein CSVEGLPSSYNEQFF.

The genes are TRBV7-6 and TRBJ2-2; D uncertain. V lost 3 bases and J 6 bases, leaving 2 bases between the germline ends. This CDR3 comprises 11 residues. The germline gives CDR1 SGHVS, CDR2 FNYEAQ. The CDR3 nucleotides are TGTGCCAGCAGCTTGGCCGGGGAGCTGTTTTTT. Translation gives CASSLAGELFF.

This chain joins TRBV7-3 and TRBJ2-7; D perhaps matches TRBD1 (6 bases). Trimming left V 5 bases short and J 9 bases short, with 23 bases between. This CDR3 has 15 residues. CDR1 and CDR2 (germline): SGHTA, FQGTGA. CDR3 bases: TGTGCCAGCAGCCCCCGGACAGTATCCTACGAGCGGCAGTACTTC. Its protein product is CASSPRTVSYERQYF.

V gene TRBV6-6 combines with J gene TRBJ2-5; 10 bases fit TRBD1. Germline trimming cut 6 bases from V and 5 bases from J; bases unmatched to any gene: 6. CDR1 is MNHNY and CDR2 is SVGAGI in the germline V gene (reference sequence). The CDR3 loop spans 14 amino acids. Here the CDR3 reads CASRTGGFDETQYF. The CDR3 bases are TGTGCCAGCAGGACAGGGGGCTTTGACGAGACCCAGTACTTC.

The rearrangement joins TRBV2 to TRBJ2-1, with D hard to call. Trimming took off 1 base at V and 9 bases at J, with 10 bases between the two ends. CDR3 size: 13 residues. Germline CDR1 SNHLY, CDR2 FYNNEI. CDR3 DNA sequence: TGTGCCAGCAGTGAAGGCAGTTTGGGTGAGCAGTTCTTC. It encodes CASSEGSLGEQFF.

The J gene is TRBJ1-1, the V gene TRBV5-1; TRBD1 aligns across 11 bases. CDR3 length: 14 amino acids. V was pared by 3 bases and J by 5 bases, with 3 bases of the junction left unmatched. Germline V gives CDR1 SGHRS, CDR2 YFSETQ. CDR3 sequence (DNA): TGCGCCAGCAGCTCGGACAGGGGGCAGACTGAAGCTTTCTTT. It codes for CASSSDRGQTEAFF. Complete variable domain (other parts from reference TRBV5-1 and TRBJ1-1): KAGVTQTPRYLIKTRGQQVTLSCSPISGHRSVSWYQQTPGQGLQFLFEYFSETQRNKGNFPGRFSGRQFSNSRSEMNVSTLELGDSALYLCASSSDRGQTEAFFGQGTRLTVV.